The rows below give T cell receptor beta chains drawn from one sample of a study of T cell changes during pregnancy in multiple sclerosis. This table comes from immunoSEQ multiplex PCR, and its TCRdb copy is limited to in-frame clones, with some not included. The profile shows approximately 44,000 clones, over 80% of them singletons. Sequenced here: CD4+ T cells from peripheral blood mononuclear cells, sampled before pregnancy. Receptor source: a female donor with multiple sclerosis, enrolled in a pregnancy study. The CDR3 runs from the conserved cysteine through the conserved F or W. D genes are given only for firm matches. Some rows have no size entry. The others give once, few or many, or a class for an expanded clone.

cdr3_aa: CASSVENSISGANVLTF; cdr3_nt: TGTGCCAGCAGTGTTGAGAACAGCATCTCTGGGGCCAACGTCCTGACTTTC; v_call: TRBV2; j_call: TRBJ2-6; clone_size: NA; d_call: NA
cdr3_aa: CASSLRMGTLTPNYGYTF; cdr3_nt: TGTGCCAGCAGCTTAAGAATGGGCACCCTAACCCCTAACTATGGCTACACCTTC; v_call: TRBV13; j_call: TRBJ1-2; clone_size: NA; d_call: NA
cdr3_aa: CASSVSVAGGNEQFF; cdr3_nt: TGTGCCAGCAGCGTATCTGTAGCGGGGGGTAATGAGCAGTTCTTC; v_call: TRBV9; j_call: TRBJ2-1; clone_size: NA; d_call: TRBD2
cdr3_aa: CASTLAGATQETQYF; cdr3_nt: TGTGCCAGCACACTAGCGGGGGCCACCCAAGAGACCCAGTACTTC; v_call: TRBV6-1; j_call: TRBJ2-5; clone_size: NA; d_call: TRBD2
cdr3_aa: CASSQDRTSGGITDTQYF; cdr3_nt: TGCGCCAGCAGCCAAGATCGGACTAGCGGGGGGATCACAGATACGCAGTATTTT; v_call: TRBV4-3; j_call: TRBJ2-3; clone_size: NA; d_call: TRBD2
cdr3_aa: CASSLQLNTEAFF; cdr3_nt: TGCGCCAGCAGCCTCCAATTGAACACTGAAGCTTTCTTT; v_call: TRBV4-3; j_call: TRBJ1-1; clone_size: NA; d_call: NA
cdr3_aa: CASSLGGGPDTQYF; cdr3_nt: TGCGCCAGCAGCTTGGGCGGGGGTCCAGATACGCAGTATTTT; v_call: TRBV5-1; j_call: TRBJ2-3; clone_size: few; d_call: TRBD2
cdr3_aa: CASSLDRANEQFF; cdr3_nt: TGTGCCAGCAGCCTGGACAGGGCCAATGAGCAGTTCTTC; v_call: TRBV6-4; j_call: TRBJ2-1; clone_size: NA; d_call: TRBD1
cdr3_aa: CASSVEGQGAREQFF; cdr3_nt: TGTGCCAGCAGCGTAGAGGGACAGGGGGCCCGTGAGCAGTTCTTC; v_call: TRBV9; j_call: TRBJ2-1; clone_size: NA; d_call: TRBD1
cdr3_aa: CASSIYTEAFF; cdr3_nt: TGTGCCAGTAGTATCTACACTGAAGCTTTCTTT; v_call: TRBV19; j_call: TRBJ1-1; clone_size: NA; d_call: NA
cdr3_aa: CASSPGPGEPKSYEQYF; cdr3_nt: TGTGCCAGCAGCCCAGGGCCAGGGGAGCCCAAATCCTACGAGCAGTACTTC; v_call: TRBV27; j_call: TRBJ2-7; clone_size: NA; d_call: NA
cdr3_aa: CASSNRDRVLLNTEAFF; cdr3_nt: TGTGCCAGTAGTAACCGGGACAGGGTCCTTCTGAACACTGAAGCTTTCTTT; v_call: TRBV19; j_call: TRBJ1-1; clone_size: NA; d_call: TRBD1
cdr3_aa: CASSYTTGSYGYTF; cdr3_nt: TGTGCCAGCAGTTACACTACAGGGAGCTATGGCTACACCTTC; v_call: TRBV6-5; j_call: TRBJ1-2; clone_size: NA; d_call: NA
cdr3_aa: CVWGDRGLFEQYF; cdr3_nt: TGTGTCTGGGGGGACAGGGGGCTCTTCGAGCAGTACTTC; v_call: TRBV30; j_call: TRBJ2-7; clone_size: NA; d_call: TRBD1
cdr3_aa: CASSFNQDTQYF; cdr3_nt: TGCGCCAGCAGCTTTAATCAGGATACGCAGTATTTT; v_call: TRBV5-1; j_call: TRBJ2-3; clone_size: NA; d_call: NA
cdr3_aa: CASSPLTGDTEAFF; cdr3_nt: TGTGCCAGCTCACCATTGACAGGGGACACTGAAGCTTTCTTT; v_call: TRBV18; j_call: TRBJ1-1; clone_size: NA; d_call: TRBD1
cdr3_aa: CASSDGQGDYGYTF; cdr3_nt: TGTGCCAGCAGTGACGGACAGGGGGACTATGGCTACACCTTC; v_call: TRBV2; j_call: TRBJ1-2; clone_size: NA; d_call: TRBD1
cdr3_aa: CASSLVGGETQYF; cdr3_nt: TGTGCCAGCAGCTTGGTAGGCGGCGAGACCCAGTACTTC; v_call: TRBV5-8; j_call: TRBJ2-5; clone_size: NA; d_call: NA
cdr3_aa: CASSLEGRANTIYF; cdr3_nt: TGCGCCAGCAGTCTGGAGGGCAGGGCGAACACCATATATTTT; v_call: TRBV5-1; j_call: TRBJ1-3; clone_size: NA; d_call: NA
cdr3_aa: CSVWQNGYTF; cdr3_nt: TGCAGCGTTTGGCAAAATGGCTACACCTTC; v_call: TRBV29-1; j_call: TRBJ1-2; clone_size: once; d_call: NA
cdr3_aa: CASKYRGGYNSPLHF; cdr3_nt: TGTGCCAGCAAATATAGGGGGGGATATAATTCACCCCTCCACTTT; v_call: TRBV6-5; j_call: TRBJ1-6; clone_size: NA; d_call: NA
cdr3_aa: CASKGSNQPQHF; cdr3_nt: TGTGCCAGCAAGGGGTCCAATCAGCCCCAGCATTTT; v_call: TRBV28; j_call: TRBJ1-5; clone_size: NA; d_call: NA
cdr3_aa: CASSSRGGNTGELFF; cdr3_nt: TGTGCCAGTAGTTCCCGGGGGGGGAACACCGGGGAGCTGTTTTTT; v_call: TRBV19; j_call: TRBJ2-2; clone_size: NA; d_call: TRBD2
cdr3_aa: CASSLAGLRTDTQYF; cdr3_nt: TGCGCCAGCAGCCTAGCGGGTTTGCGCACAGATACGCAGTATTTT; v_call: TRBV4-3; j_call: TRBJ2-3; clone_size: NA; d_call: TRBD2
cdr3_aa: CASSLVSGGGYNEQFF; cdr3_nt: TGCGCCAGCAGCTTGGTTAGCGGGGGTGGATACAATGAGCAGTTCTTC; v_call: TRBV5-1; j_call: TRBJ2-1; clone_size: NA; d_call: TRBD2
cdr3_aa: CASSAGVNTEAFF; cdr3_nt: TGTGCCAGCAGTGCCGGAGTGAACACTGAAGCTTTCTTT; v_call: TRBV6-4; j_call: TRBJ1-1; clone_size: NA; d_call: NA
cdr3_aa: CASRSLAGGIYEQFF; cdr3_nt: TGTGCCAGCAGGTCCCTAGCGGGGGGGATCTATGAGCAGTTCTTC; v_call: TRBV6-5; j_call: TRBJ2-1; clone_size: NA; d_call: TRBD2
cdr3_aa: CSVAAGQSYGYTF; cdr3_nt: TGCAGCGTTGCTGCTGGACAGAGCTATGGCTACACCTTC; v_call: TRBV29-1; j_call: TRBJ1-2; clone_size: NA; d_call: NA
cdr3_aa: CASSQPPKTDTQYF; cdr3_nt: TGTGCCAGCAGCCAACCCCCAAAAACAGATACGCAGTATTTT; v_call: TRBV4-2; j_call: TRBJ2-3; clone_size: NA; d_call: NA
cdr3_aa: CASGLGRGADTQYF; cdr3_nt: TGTGCTAGTGGTTTGGGCAGGGGAGCAGATACGCAGTATTTT; v_call: TRBV12-5; j_call: TRBJ2-3; clone_size: NA; d_call: NA
cdr3_aa: CASSPSVLAGGNEQFF; cdr3_nt: TGTGCCAGCAGCCCCTCCGTACTAGCGGGGGGAAATGAGCAGTTCTTC; v_call: TRBV7-2; j_call: TRBJ2-1; clone_size: NA; d_call: TRBD2
cdr3_aa: CASNQGQVGQPQHF; cdr3_nt: TGTGCCAGCAACCAAGGACAGGTCGGTCAGCCCCAGCATTTT; v_call: TRBV7-9; j_call: TRBJ1-5; clone_size: once; d_call: TRBD1
cdr3_aa: CASSTRQATNTEAFF; cdr3_nt: TGTGCCAGCAGCACCCGACAGGCCACCAACACTGAAGCTTTCTTT; v_call: TRBV6-5; j_call: TRBJ1-1; clone_size: NA; d_call: NA
cdr3_aa: CASSSLGTAGNTIYF; cdr3_nt: TGTGCCAGCAGCTCTTTAGGGACTGCCGGAAACACCATATATTTT; v_call: TRBV6-5; j_call: TRBJ1-3; clone_size: NA; d_call: NA
cdr3_aa: CASSVRTSTDTQYF; cdr3_nt: TGTGCCAGCAGCGTTCGGACTAGCACAGATACGCAGTATTTT; v_call: TRBV9; j_call: TRBJ2-3; clone_size: NA; d_call: NA
cdr3_aa: CASSPDRTDTQYF; cdr3_nt: TGTGCCAGCAGCCCTGACAGAACAGATACGCAGTATTTT; v_call: TRBV7-9; j_call: TRBJ2-3; clone_size: NA; d_call: NA
cdr3_aa: CASSLDGTHRDGYTF; cdr3_nt: TGTGCCAGCAGCTTAGACGGAACCCACAGGGATGGCTACACCTTC; v_call: TRBV7-2; j_call: TRBJ1-2; clone_size: NA; d_call: NA
cdr3_aa: CASSLATGTGLWTEAFF; cdr3_nt: TGTGCCAGCAGCTTAGCGACCGGGACAGGGTTGTGGACTGAAGCTTTCTTT; v_call: TRBV7-9; j_call: TRBJ1-1; clone_size: NA; d_call: TRBD1
cdr3_aa: CASRIGGLNTEAFF; cdr3_nt: TGTGCCAGCAGAATTGGGGGACTTAACACTGAAGCTTTCTTT; v_call: TRBV28; j_call: TRBJ1-1; clone_size: NA; d_call: NA